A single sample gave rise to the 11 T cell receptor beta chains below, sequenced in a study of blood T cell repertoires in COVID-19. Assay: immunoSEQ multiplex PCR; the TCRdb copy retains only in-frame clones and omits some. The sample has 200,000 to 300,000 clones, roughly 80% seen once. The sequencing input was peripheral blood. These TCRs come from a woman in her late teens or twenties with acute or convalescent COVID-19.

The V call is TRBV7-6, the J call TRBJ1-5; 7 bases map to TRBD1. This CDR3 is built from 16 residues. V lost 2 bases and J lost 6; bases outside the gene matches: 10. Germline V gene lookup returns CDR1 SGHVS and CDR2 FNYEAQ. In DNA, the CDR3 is TGTGCCAGCAGCTTATCCCCCCTAGGGGGCGGTCAGCCCCAGCATTTT. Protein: CASSLSPLGGGQPQHF.

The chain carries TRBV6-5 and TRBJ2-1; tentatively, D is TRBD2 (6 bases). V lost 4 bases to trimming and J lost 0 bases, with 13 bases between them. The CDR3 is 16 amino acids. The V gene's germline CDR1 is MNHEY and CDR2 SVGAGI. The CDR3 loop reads CASSSSSAPSYNEQFF. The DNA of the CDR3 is TGTGCCAGCAGTTCATCTAGCGCTCCCTCCTACAATGAGCAGTTCTTC.

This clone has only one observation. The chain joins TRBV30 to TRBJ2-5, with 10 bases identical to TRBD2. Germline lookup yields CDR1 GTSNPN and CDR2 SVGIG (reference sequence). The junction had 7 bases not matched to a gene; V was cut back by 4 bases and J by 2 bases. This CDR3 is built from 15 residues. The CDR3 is CAWTSGSNPQETQYF. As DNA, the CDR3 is TGTGCCTGGACTAGCGGGAGCAACCCTCAAGAGACCCAGTACTTC.

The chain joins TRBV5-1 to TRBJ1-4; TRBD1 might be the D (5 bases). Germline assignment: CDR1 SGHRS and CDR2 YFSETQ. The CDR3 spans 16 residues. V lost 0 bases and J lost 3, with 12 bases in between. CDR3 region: CASSLEPGWANEKLFF. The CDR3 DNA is TGCGCCAGCAGCTTGGAACCAGGGTGGGCTAATGAAAAACTGTTTTTT.

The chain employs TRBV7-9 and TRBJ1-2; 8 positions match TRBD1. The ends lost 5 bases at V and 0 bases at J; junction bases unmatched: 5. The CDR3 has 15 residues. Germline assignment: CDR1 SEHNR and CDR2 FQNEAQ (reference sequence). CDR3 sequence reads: CASSLGTGANYGYTF. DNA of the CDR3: TGTGCCAGCAGCCTCGGGACAGGAGCTAACTATGGCTACACCTTC.

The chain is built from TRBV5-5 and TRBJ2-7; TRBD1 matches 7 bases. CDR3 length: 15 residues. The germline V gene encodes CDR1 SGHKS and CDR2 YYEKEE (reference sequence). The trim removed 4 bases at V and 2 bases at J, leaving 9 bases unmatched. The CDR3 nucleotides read TGTGCCAGCAGCGGCGGACAGGTTGGGACCTACGAGCAGTACTTC. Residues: CASSGGQVGTYEQYF. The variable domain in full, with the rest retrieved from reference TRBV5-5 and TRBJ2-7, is DAGVTQSPTHLIKTRGQQVTLRCSPISGHKSVSWYQQVLGQGPQFIFQYYEKEERGRGNFPDRFSARQFPNYSSELNVNALLLGDSALYLCASSGGQVGTYEQYFGPGTRLTVT.

CDR3 in amino acids: CSVDPVVAGGGEQFF. Here the CDR3 DNA reads TGCAGCGTTGACCCGGTGGTAGCGGGAGGGGGTGAGCAGTTCTTC. This chain connects TRBV29-1 to TRBJ2-1, with 11 bases lining up with TRBD2. The CDR3 has 15 amino acids. CDR1 SQVTM and CDR2 ANQGSEA come from the germline V gene. Trimming removed 3 bases from V and 9 bases from J; junction bases left unmatched: 10.

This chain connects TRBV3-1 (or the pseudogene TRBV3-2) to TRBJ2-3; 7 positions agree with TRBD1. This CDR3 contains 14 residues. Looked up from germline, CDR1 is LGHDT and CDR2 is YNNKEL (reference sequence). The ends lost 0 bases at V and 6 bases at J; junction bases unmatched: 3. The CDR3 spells CASSQDTGVDTQYF. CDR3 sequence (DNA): TGTGCCAGCAGCCAAGATACAGGGGTTGATACGCAGTATTTT.

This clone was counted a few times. CDR3 sequence (DNA): TGTGCCAGCAGTGAGGGACAGGGGTCCCCCTACGAGCAGTACTTC. Amino acid sequence: CASSEGQGSPYEQYF. V is TRBV25-1 and J is TRBJ2-7; 10 positions match TRBD1. V was pared by 3 bases and J by 2 bases, with 4 bases of the junction left unmatched. Germline CDR1 reads MGHDK; CDR2 reads SYGVNS. The CDR3 contains 15 residues.

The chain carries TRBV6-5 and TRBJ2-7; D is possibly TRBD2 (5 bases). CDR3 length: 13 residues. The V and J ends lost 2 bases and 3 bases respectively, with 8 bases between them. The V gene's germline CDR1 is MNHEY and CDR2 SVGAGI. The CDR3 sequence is CASSYAGNYEQYF. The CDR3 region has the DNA TGTGCCAGCAGTTACGCCGGGAACTACGAGCAGTACTTC.

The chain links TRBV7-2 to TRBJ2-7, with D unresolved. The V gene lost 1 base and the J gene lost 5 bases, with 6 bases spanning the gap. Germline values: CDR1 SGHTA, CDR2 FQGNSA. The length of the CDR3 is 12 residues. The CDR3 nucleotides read TGTGCCAGCAGCTTAGACCAGAACGAGCAGTACTTC. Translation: CASSLDQNEQYF. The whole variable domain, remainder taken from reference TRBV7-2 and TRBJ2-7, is GAGVSQSPSNKVTEKGKDVELRCDPISGHTALYWYRQSLGQGLEFLIYFQGNSAPDKSGLPSDRFSAERTGGSVSTLTIQRTQQEDSAVYLCASSLDQNEQYFGPGTRLTVT.